This passage covers 20 T cell receptor beta chains from one sample sequenced in a study of T cells in narcolepsy. Sequencing was performed with immunoSEQ multiplex PCR; in TCRdb, only in-frame clones are kept and a portion is missing. The table records tens of thousands of clones, around 83% of them present only once. The sample consisted of CD45RA- memory CD4+ T cells from PBMCs. The receptors stem from a human donor with narcolepsy.

The CDR3 region has the DNA TGTGCCGTTGGGTCCTACGAGCAGTACTTC. Translated: CAVGSYEQYF. The chain employs TRBV28 and TRBJ2-7; D not resolved. This CDR3 is 10 amino acids long. Per the germline V gene, CDR1 is MDHEN and CDR2 is SYDVKM. Deletions cut 11 bases from V and 1 base from J, with 6 bases between.

The chain is built from TRBV2 and TRBJ2-2; unclear D gene. Germline assignment: CDR1 SNHLY and CDR2 FYNNEI. CDR3 length: 15 residues. V lost 2 bases and J 5 bases, leaving 12 bases between the germline ends. The CDR3 protein is CASSESPLETGELFF. CDR3 bases: TGTGCCAGCAGTGAATCACCGTTGGAGACCGGGGAGCTGTTTTTT.

This chain uses TRBV5-8 with TRBJ1-1; maybe TRBD1 (5 bases). Trimming pared 0 bases from V and 1 base from J, leaving 10 bases between. Germline assignment: CDR1 SGHTS and CDR2 YDEGEE. This CDR3 contains 15 residues. CDR3: CASSLGIGGNTEAFF. The CDR3 bases are TGTGCCAGCAGCTTGGGGATCGGGGGGAACACTGAAGCTTTCTTT. Full variable domain (remainder filled in from reference TRBV5-8 and TRBJ1-1): EAGVTQSPTHLIKTRGQQATLRCSPISGHTSVYWYQQALGLGLQFLLWYDEGEERNRGNFPPRFSGRQFPNYSSELNVNALELEDSALYLCASSLGIGGNTEAFFGQGTRLTVV.

In this sample, this clone turned up once. This chain connects TRBV7-9 to TRBJ2-1, with 13 bases lining up with TRBD2. V was clipped by 4 bases and J by 7 bases; unmatched bases: 7. The CDR3 sequence is 16 residues long. Germline values: CDR1 SEHNR, CDR2 FQNEAQ (reference sequence). This chain's CDR3 is CASSSGSTSGRNEQFF. DNA of the CDR3: TGTGCCAGCAGCTCCGGATCGACTAGCGGGAGGAATGAGCAGTTCTTC.

The V and J genes are TRBV5-1 and TRBJ1-1; perhaps TRBD1 as D (5 bases). In germline, CDR1 is SGHRS, CDR2 YFSETQ. V gave up 4 bases and J gave up 3 bases, with 10 bases separating them. This CDR3 region has 13 residues. In DNA, the CDR3 is TGCGCCAGCAGCCCTGACAGCTACACTGAAGCTTTCTTT. It codes for CASSPDSYTEAFF. Full variable domain (rest looked up from reference TRBV5-1 and TRBJ1-1): KAGVTQTPRYLIKTRGQQVTLSCSPISGHRSVSWYQQTPGQGLQFLFEYFSETQRNKGNFPGRFSGRQFSNSRSEMNVSTLELGDSALYLCASSPDSYTEAFFGQGTRLTVV.

On this clone itself: This specimen includes other DNA sequences encoding the same CDR3. The rearrangement uses TRBV20-1 and TRBJ1-1, with D unresolved. The CDR3 extends over 11 amino acids. Germline CDR1 DFQATT, CDR2 SNEGSKA (reference sequence). With 2 bases removed from V and 2 bases from J, the gap between germline ends came to 3 bases. CDR3 loop: CSARLNTEAFF. Here the CDR3 DNA reads TGCAGTGCTAGATTAAACACTGAAGCTTTCTTT.

The chain employs TRBV7-2 and TRBJ2-7; D unclear. This CDR3 has 13 residues. Trimming removed 3 bases from V and 3 bases from J, with 9 bases in between. Germline loops: CDR1 SGHTA, CDR2 FQGNSA. CDR3: CASSFARFYEQYF. The DNA of the CDR3 is TGTGCCAGCAGCTTTGCCAGGTTCTACGAGCAGTACTTC.

The V and J genes are TRBV7-2 and TRBJ2-6, with no clear D. This CDR3 contains 15 residues. Trimming stripped 0 bases from V and 1 base from J, with 4 bases between. The germline V gene encodes CDR1 SGHTA and CDR2 FQGNSA. For the CDR3, the DNA is TGTGCCAGCAGCTTAGCGATTTCTGGGGCCAACGTCCTGACTTTC. It is translated as CASSLAISGANVLTF. Full variable domain (rest looked up from reference TRBV7-2 and TRBJ2-6): GAGVSQSPSNKVTEKGKDVELRCDPISGHTALYWYRQSLGQGLEFLIYFQGNSAPDKSGLPSDRFSAERTGGSVSTLTIQRTQQEDSAVYLCASSLAISGANVLTFGAGSRLTVL.

The chain recombines TRBV7-2 with TRBJ2-2; D might be TRBD1 (6 bases). This CDR3 has 14 amino acids. CDR1 is SGHTA, CDR2 FQGNSA, per germline. V was cut by 6 bases and J by 4 bases, with 12 bases left in between. The CDR3: CASRGAAATGELFF. In nucleotides, the CDR3 is TGTGCCAGCAGGGGGGCGGCGGCCACCGGGGAGCTGTTTTTT.

V and J are TRBV4-3 and TRBJ1-2, with D unresolved. Per the germline V gene, CDR1 is LGHNA and CDR2 is YSLEER. The CDR3 loop spans 16 amino acids. V was trimmed by 0 bases and J by 4 bases, leaving 15 bases between them. The CDR3: CASSQDPGRATYGYTF. In nucleotides, the CDR3 is TGCGCCAGCAGCCAAGATCCTGGGAGGGCTACCTATGGCTACACCTTC.

This chain uses TRBV6-1 with TRBJ2-2; D may match TRBD1 or TRBD2 (5 bases each). V lost 1 base and J lost 4, with 13 bases in between. The CDR3 contains 16 residues. Germline V gene lookup returns CDR1 MNHNS and CDR2 SASEGT. The CDR3 is CASSEVAGRGTGELFF. CDR3 nucleotide sequence: TGTGCCAGCAGTGAAGTTGCAGGGAGAGGCACCGGGGAGCTGTTTTTT.

The CDR3 loop is CASSLEGGIYEQFF. The CDR3 DNA sequence: TGTGCCAGCAGCTTAGAGGGCGGGATCTATGAGCAGTTCTTC. The chain couples TRBV7-2 to TRBJ2-1; D might be TRBD2 (6 bases). V lost 1 base, J lost 8 bases, and 12 bases lay in between. Germline CDR1 reads SGHTA; CDR2 reads FQGNSA. This CDR3 has 14 residues.

The J gene is TRBJ1-5, the V gene TRBV18; D ambiguous. Looked up from germline, CDR1 is KGHSH and CDR2 is LQKENI. Trimming took 5 bases from V and 4 from J, leaving 9 bases between them. This CDR3 spans 13 amino acids. The CDR3 coding sequence is TGTGCCAGCTCAACGCAGAGTAATCAGCCCCAGCATTTT. Translated: CASSTQSNQPQHF.

The chain carries TRBV7-8 and TRBJ1-1; 8 bases line up with TRBD1. CDR1 is SGHVS, CDR2 FQNEAQ, per germline. The CDR3 totals 15 residues. V lost 0 bases and J lost 4; bases outside the gene matches: 4. Here the CDR3 reads CASSLATGGSTEAFF. CDR3 DNA: TGTGCCAGCAGCTTAGCCACAGGGGGGAGCACTGAAGCTTTCTTT.

The chain joins TRBV15 to TRBJ1-4, with D hard to call. CDR3 size: 14 residues. The V end lost 0 bases, the J end lost 7 bases, and 9 bases lay between the germline ends. CDR1 and CDR2 from the germline V gene are LNHNV and YYDKDF (reference sequence). CDR3 coding DNA: TGTGCCACCAGCAGAGAGGTACTCAGTGAAAAACTGTTTTTT. It yields the protein CATSREVLSEKLFF.

The chain is built from TRBV7-9 and TRBJ1-5; D possibly corresponds to TRBD1 (5 bases). The CDR3 loop spans 15 amino acids. V was pared by 6 bases and J by 3 bases, with 15 bases between. Germline V gene data show CDR1 as SEHNR and CDR2 as FQNEAQ (reference sequence). CDR3 bases: TGTGCCAGCAGTCTGGGTGACAGCGTCAATCAGCCCCAGCATTTT. Its translation: CASSLGDSVNQPQHF.

The chain carries TRBV2 and TRBJ2-3; D is ambiguous. Trimming left V 7 bases short and J 6 bases short, with 17 bases between. Germline lookup yields CDR1 SNHLY and CDR2 FYNNEI. This CDR3 is built from 14 residues. This CDR3 is CASTEQSAGDTQYF. In nucleotides, the CDR3 is TGTGCCAGCACGGAACAGTCGGCTGGGGATACGCAGTATTTT.

The chain couples TRBV7-9 to TRBJ2-1; D ambiguous. The CDR3 is made up of 13 amino acids. Trimming took off 3 bases at V and 6 bases at J, with 9 bases between the two ends. Germline CDR1 SEHNR, CDR2 FQNEAQ (reference sequence). CDR3 protein: CASSLELGNEQFF. The CDR3, as DNA: TGTGCCAGCAGCTTGGAGTTGGGCAATGAGCAGTTCTTC.

This rearrangement joins TRBV28 to TRBJ1-1; D remains unclear. Trimming shortened V by 5 bases and J by 1 base, and 11 bases separated the two germline ends. CDR3 length: 14 residues. Germline V gene lookup returns CDR1 MDHEN and CDR2 SYDVKM. The CDR3 region is CASSAYQENTEAFF. For the CDR3, the DNA is TGTGCCAGCAGTGCCTACCAGGAGAACACTGAAGCTTTCTTT.

V is TRBV20-1 and J is TRBJ2-7; D perhaps matches TRBD1 (5 bases). This CDR3 contains 11 residues. The V end lost 5 bases, the J end lost 5 bases, and 10 bases lay between the germline ends. Looked up from germline, CDR1 is DFQATT and CDR2 is SNEGSKA (reference sequence). The CDR3 loop is CSASTGDEQYF. The DNA of the CDR3 is TGCAGTGCTTCTACAGGCGACGAGCAGTACTTC.